This T cell receptor beta chain emerged from a study of T cells in Graves' hyperthyroidism and ophthalmopathy. RNA transcripts served as the template for amplifying TCR beta CDR3 regions. In the first-round RT-PCR of the TCR CDR3, the HTBI primer set was used. TCRdb redid the calling of the multiplex PCR reads with MiXCR, one entry per CDR3 protein. The table records some 400,000 distinct CDR3 sequences, about 13% of them present only once. For the diagnoses, clinical symptoms, serum thyroxine and TRAb, thyroid ultrasound and orbital computed tomography were used. Each 10 ml fresh peripheral blood draw supplied the PBMCs. V was pared by 4 bases and J by 6 bases, with 13 bases between. Germline V lookup: CDR1 SGDLS, CDR2 YYNGEE. This CDR3 spans 14 amino acids.

The receptor was derived from a man aged 25-45 years with Graves' hyperthyroidism that later progressed to Graves' ophthalmopathy. The rearrangement joins TRBV9 to TRBJ1-4; D gene uncertain. The sequenced material came from blood. CDR3: CASSKNPGYEKLFF. Here the CDR3 DNA reads TGTGCCAGCAGCAAAAACCCGGGGTATGAAAAACTGTTTTTT.